This T cell receptor (beta chain) emerged from a study of blood T cell repertoires in COVID-19. Study as a whole: Some COVID-19 samples were acute and others convalescent; all came from the United States, Italy and Spain. Sample material is recorded as cDNA or gDNA derived from T cells, B-cell-depleted T cells, or PBMCs.

As originally analysed: Researchers report that nucleated cell counts were estimated from reference gene primer amplification. Here immunoSEQ multiplex PCR was the method, and the copy in TCRdb shows in-frame clones only, minus some. That table furnishes V, J and clone size, whereas the DNA furnished D and trimming. The data show around 77,000 clones, more than 75% seen once. V was trimmed by 3 bases and J by 0 bases, leaving 10 bases between them. Per the germline V gene, CDR1 is SGDLS and CDR2 is YYNGEE. This CDR3 is built from 15 residues. The chain recombines TRBV9 with TRBJ1-3, with D perhaps TRBD1 (5 bases). The sequence was obtained from a human donor in a cohort sampled during active COVID-19. The sample was peripheral blood. CDR3 DNA sequence: TGTGCCAGCAGCGCGGGGGGGAGCTCTGGAAACACCATATATTTT. The encoded protein is CASSAGGSSGNTIYF.